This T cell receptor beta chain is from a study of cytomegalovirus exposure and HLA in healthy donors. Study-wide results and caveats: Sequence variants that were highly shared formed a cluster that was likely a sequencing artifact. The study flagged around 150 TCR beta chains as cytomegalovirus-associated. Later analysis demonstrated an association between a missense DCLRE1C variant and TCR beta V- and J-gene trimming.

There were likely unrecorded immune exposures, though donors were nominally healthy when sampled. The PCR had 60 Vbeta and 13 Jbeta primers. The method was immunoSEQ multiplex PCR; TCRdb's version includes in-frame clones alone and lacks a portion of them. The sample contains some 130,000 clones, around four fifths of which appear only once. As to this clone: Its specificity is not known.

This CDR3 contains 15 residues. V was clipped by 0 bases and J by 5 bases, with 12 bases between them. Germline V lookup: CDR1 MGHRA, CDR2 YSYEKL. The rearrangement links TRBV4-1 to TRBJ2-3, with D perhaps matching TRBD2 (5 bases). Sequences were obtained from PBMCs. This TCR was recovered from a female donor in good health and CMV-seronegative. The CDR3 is CASSQDAGLLDTQYF. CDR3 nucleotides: TGCGCCAGCAGCCAAGATGCCGGACTGCTAGATACGCAGTATTTT.